A single T cell receptor (beta chain) is shown here with its context. This CDR3 region has 16 residues. Trimming cost V 5 bases and J 0 bases, with 16 bases left between them. Germline loops: CDR1 MNHEY, CDR2 SMNVEV (reference sequence). This sample is drawn from a study of shared clonotypes between healthy human individuals. Researchers ran the assay at a deep level. Original processing methods: With immunoSEQ giving junction-only sequences and no quality scores, filtering differed. TCRdb's copy holds only in-frame clones and misses some; the assay was immunoSEQ multiplex PCR. The V and J calls and clone size were taken over from that table, and D and trimming were inferred from the DNA. The sample includes about 500,000 clones, 60% to 80% of them seen just once. The unsorted samples took roughly 100 million PBMCs to get genomic DNA.

The TCR comes from a woman aged 40 to 50 in good health. Some clones in this sample may be carry-over from other donors' samples. V gene TRBV27 combines with J gene TRBJ1-1; no firm D call. The sample comprised PBMCs. This CDR3 reads CASSNPGGYLNTEAFF. In DNA form, the CDR3 reads TGTGCCAGCAGTAATCCGGGAGGCTATCTGAACACTGAAGCTTTCTTT.